Listed below are T cell receptor beta chains from one sample, sequenced in a study of CD4 T cells in relation to SARS-CoV-2 and coronaviruses. Generated by immunoSEQ multiplex PCR, the TCRdb table keeps only in-frame clones and is missing some. This table has under 65,000 clones, 70% to 90% appearing once. The sequenced sample consisted of memory CD4+ T cells from PBMCs. The receptors stem from a human donor in good health. The CDR3 runs from the conserved cysteine through the conserved F or W. The D gene is left open where the match is weak. Part of the rows lack a size; the others show once, few, many or a class for expanded clones.

J gene: TRBJ1-4; D gene: -; V gene: TRBV27; clone size: -; CDR3 protein: CASSLSVFDRAEKLFF; CDR3 DNA: TGTGCCAGCAGTTTATCGGTGTTTGATAGGGCGGAGAAACTGTTTTTT
J gene: TRBJ2-1; D gene: -; V gene: TRBV7-2; clone size: -; CDR3 protein: CASSPAVSSFF; CDR3 DNA: TGTGCCAGCAGTCCAGCGGTAAGCTCGTTCTTC
J gene: TRBJ2-1; D gene: -; V gene: TRBV28; clone size: -; CDR3 protein: CASAEIGAEQFF; CDR3 DNA: TGTGCCAGCGCCGAAATTGGGGCTGAGCAGTTCTTC
J gene: TRBJ1-6; D gene: -; V gene: TRBV6-1; clone size: -; CDR3 protein: CASSDRKPNSPLHF; CDR3 DNA: TGTGCCAGCAGTGACAGAAAACCCAATTCACCCCTCCACTTT
J gene: TRBJ1-1; D gene: -; V gene: TRBV19; clone size: -; CDR3 protein: CASRRAGPLNTEAFF; CDR3 DNA: TGTGCCAGTAGGCGTGCGGGACCCTTGAACACTGAAGCTTTCTTT
J gene: TRBJ2-3; D gene: TRBD2; V gene: TRBV5-1; clone size: -; CDR3 protein: CASSPRAGGATDTQYF; CDR3 DNA: TGCGCCAGCAGCCCAAGAGCGGGGGGGGCCACAGATACGCAGTATTTT
J gene: TRBJ1-2; D gene: TRBD1; V gene: TRBV4-2; clone size: -; CDR3 protein: CASSLTTGRGYTF; CDR3 DNA: TGTGCCAGCAGCCTTACGACAGGGCGCGGCTACACCTTC
J gene: TRBJ2-5; D gene: -; V gene: TRBV5-6; clone size: few; CDR3 protein: CASSLYQGGRETQYF; CDR3 DNA: TGTGCCAGCAGCCTCTACCAGGGGGGGCGAGAGACCCAGTACTTC
J gene: TRBJ1-1; D gene: -; V gene: TRBV27; clone size: -; CDR3 protein: CASSFSGMGTEAFF; CDR3 DNA: TGTGCCAGCAGTTTTTCGGGAATGGGTACTGAAGCTTTCTTT
J gene: TRBJ2-5; D gene: -; V gene: TRBV19; clone size: -; CDR3 protein: CASSIASDRRETQYF; CDR3 DNA: TGTGCCAGTAGTATAGCGAGTGACCGGCGGGAGACCCAGTACTTC
J gene: TRBJ2-7; D gene: TRBD2; V gene: TRBV5-4; clone size: -; CDR3 protein: CASSYGTSGTYEQYF; CDR3 DNA: TGTGCCAGCAGTTACGGGACTAGCGGCACCTACGAGCAGTACTTC
J gene: TRBJ1-2; D gene: -; V gene: TRBV6-5; clone size: -; CDR3 protein: CASGRQEAGYTF; CDR3 DNA: TGTGCCAGCGGACGCCAAGAGGCGGGCTACACCTTC
J gene: TRBJ1-1; D gene: -; V gene: TRBV5-6; clone size: -; CDR3 protein: CASSLSLINEAFF; CDR3 DNA: TGTGCCAGCAGCCTCTCCTTAATCAATGAAGCTTTCTTT
J gene: TRBJ1-5; D gene: TRBD1; V gene: TRBV6-5; clone size: -; CDR3 protein: CASTGTGGAGQPQHF; CDR3 DNA: TGTGCCAGCACGGGCACAGGGGGCGCAGGTCAGCCCCAGCATTTT
J gene: TRBJ1-1; D gene: -; V gene: TRBV29-1; clone size: once; CDR3 protein: CSDTGVGVYTEAFF; CDR3 DNA: TGCAGCGACACCGGGGTCGGGGTCTACACTGAAGCTTTCTTT
J gene: TRBJ2-7; D gene: TRBD1; V gene: TRBV7-3; clone size: -; CDR3 protein: CASSLTPDREYEQYF; CDR3 DNA: TGTGCCAGCAGCTTAACCCCGGACAGGGAGTACGAGCAGTACTTC
J gene: TRBJ2-7; D gene: TRBD1; V gene: TRBV29-1; clone size: -; CDR3 protein: CSVEGTGGLNEQYF; CDR3 DNA: TGCAGCGTTGAAGGGACAGGGGGCCTGAACGAGCAGTACTTC
J gene: TRBJ1-5; D gene: -; V gene: TRBV15; clone size: -; CDR3 protein: CATSRGGSEGQPQHF; CDR3 DNA: TGTGCCACCAGCAGAGGGGGAAGCGAGGGGCAGCCCCAGCATTTT
J gene: TRBJ1-1; D gene: -; V gene: TRBV19; clone size: -; CDR3 protein: CASSTGENTEAFF; CDR3 DNA: TGTGCCAGTAGTACTGGGGAGAACACTGAAGCTTTCTTT
J gene: TRBJ2-1; D gene: -; V gene: TRBV6-5; clone size: -; CDR3 protein: CASTRGTFSYNEQFF; CDR3 DNA: TGTGCCAGCACCCGAGGGACTTTCTCCTACAATGAGCAGTTCTTC
J gene: TRBJ2-3; D gene: TRBD2; V gene: TRBV9; clone size: once; CDR3 protein: CASSRRLAGGTDTQYF; CDR3 DNA: TGTGCCAGCAGCCGGAGACTAGCGGGAGGCACAGATACGCAGTATTTT
J gene: TRBJ1-5; D gene: -; V gene: TRBV28; clone size: -; CDR3 protein: CASSSERILNQPQHF; CDR3 DNA: TGTGCCAGCAGTTCCGAGCGGATCCTTAATCAGCCCCAGCATTTT
J gene: TRBJ1-2; D gene: -; V gene: TRBV28; clone size: -; CDR3 protein: CASSLDSANYGYTF; CDR3 DNA: TGTGCCAGCAGTTTAGATTCCGCTAACTATGGCTACACCTTC
J gene: TRBJ1-4; D gene: -; V gene: TRBV6-6; clone size: few; CDR3 protein: CASREGNLGEKLFF; CDR3 DNA: TGTGCCAGCAGGGAAGGGAATCTGGGTGAAAAACTGTTTTTT
J gene: TRBJ2-7; D gene: TRBD1; V gene: TRBV2; clone size: -; CDR3 protein: CAGKGQRYEQYF; CDR3 DNA: TGTGCCGGGAAGGGACAGCGCTACGAGCAGTACTTC
J gene: TRBJ2-2; D gene: -; V gene: TRBV11-2; clone size: -; CDR3 protein: CASSPRGAGAGTGELFF; CDR3 DNA: TGTGCCAGCAGCCCGCGAGGTGCGGGGGCCGGGACCGGGGAGCTGTTTTTT
J gene: TRBJ2-2; D gene: -; V gene: TRBV2; clone size: -; CDR3 protein: CASSEVRAGRELFF; CDR3 DNA: TGTGCCAGCAGTGAAGTAAGGGCGGGGAGGGAGCTGTTTTTT